Shown below are 28 T cell receptor beta chains from a single sample sequenced in a study of shared clonotypes between healthy human individuals. The data were produced by immunoSEQ multiplex PCR, yet TCRdb's version contains in-frame clones alone and is incomplete. Of roughly 700,000 clones in the sample, approximately 79% were seen once. The sequenced material came from memory CD4+ T cells sorted from blood. Subset in this sample: CD45RA-negative fraction. These receptors originate from a woman in her twenties or thirties in good health.

This clone was counted only a few times. The V and J genes are TRBV4-1 and TRBJ1-5; D perhaps matches TRBD1 (5 bases). The CDR3 spans 15 residues. Trimming cost V 1 base and J 5 bases, with 12 bases left between them. Germline V gene sequence: CDR1 MGHRA, CDR2 YSYEKL. The chain's CDR3 is CASSQGASGDQPQHF. CDR3 bases: TGCGCCAGCAGCCAAGGGGCCTCGGGGGATCAGCCCCAGCATTTT.

In this sample, this clone turned up many times. The chain joins TRBV11-1 to TRBJ2-7; D remains unclear. This CDR3 contains 14 residues. The germline V gene has CDR1 SGHAT and CDR2 FQDESV (reference sequence). Trimming shortened V by 8 bases and J by 3 bases, and 17 bases separated the two germline ends. CDR3 loop: CASRPRSGNYEQYF. Here the CDR3 DNA reads TGTGCCAGCCGCCCCAGATCCGGAAACTACGAGCAGTACTTC.

J is TRBJ2-2 and V is TRBV11-3; 8 bases align to TRBD2. The CDR3 runs to 15 residues. The V segment lost 5 bases and the J segment 0 bases; nucleotides outside the gene matches: 2. Germline CDR1 and CDR2: SGHNT and YENEEA. CDR3: CASSLSGANTGELFF. CDR3 nucleotides: TGTGCCAGCAGCCTTAGCGGGGCGAACACCGGGGAGCTGTTTTTT.

The V gene is TRBV28, the J gene TRBJ2-1, with 8 nucleotides matching TRBD2. Looked up from germline, CDR1 is MDHEN and CDR2 is SYDVKM. The trim removed 3 bases at V and 6 bases at J, leaving 16 bases unmatched. This CDR3 is built from 18 residues. Here the CDR3 DNA reads TGTGCCAGCAGTTTCCCAGACATCTCCGGGACTAGTGGCAATGAGCAGTTCTTC. Residues: CASSFPDISGTSGNEQFF.

The chain uses TRBV10-2 and TRBJ2-7; TRBD2 aligns across 7 bases. V shed 3 bases, J shed 3 bases, and the junction held 8 bases outside the gene matches. The CDR3 is made up of 15 amino acids. Germline CDR1 and CDR2: WSHSY and SAAADI. In DNA form, the CDR3 reads TGCGCCAGCAGTGATATAGGGGACTACAACTACGAGCAGTACTTC. This gives the protein CASSDIGDYNYEQYF.

The V call is TRBV28, the J call TRBJ2-1; either TRBD1 or TRBD2 may supply D (5 bases each). This CDR3 contains 12 residues. Germline V lookup: CDR1 MDHEN, CDR2 SYDVKM. V was clipped by 3 bases and J by 10 bases, with 10 bases between them. This chain's CDR3 is CASSFVGAEQFF. CDR3 sequence (DNA): TGTGCCAGCAGTTTTGTCGGGGCCGAGCAGTTCTTC.

Concerning this clone: A much bigger clone sits one base away, suggesting this may be a read error. Distinct nucleotide sequences in the sample also encode this CDR3. V gene TRBV2 combines with J gene TRBJ2-7; 8 bases are a match to TRBD1. The CDR3 contains 13 residues. J lost 7 bases, V lost 2 bases, and 4 bases had no gene match. Germline V CDR1 and CDR2: SNHLY, FYNNEI. CDR3 in DNA: TGTGCCAGCAGTGAACAGGGGGCGGGTGAGCAGTACTTC. The encoded protein is CASSEQGAGEQYF.

The rearrangement links TRBV5-1 to TRBJ2-1; 9 bases are a match to TRBD2. V shed 0 bases and J 8 bases; nucleotides not matched to a gene: 12. This CDR3 spans 17 amino acids. Germline V gene lookup returns CDR1 SGHRS and CDR2 YFSETQ. The CDR3 spells CASSLEASGMDSHEQFF. The DNA for the CDR3 is TGCGCCAGCAGCTTGGAGGCTAGCGGGATGGATTCCCATGAGCAGTTCTTC. Combining the CDR3 with reference TRBV5-1 and TRBJ2-1 gives the whole variable domain KAGVTQTPRYLIKTRGQQVTLSCSPISGHRSVSWYQQTPGQGLQFLFEYFSETQRNKGNFPGRFSGRQFSNSRSEMNVSTLELGDSALYLCASSLEASGMDSHEQFFGPGTRLTVL.

V and J are TRBV7-9 and TRBJ2-3; 12 nucleotides align to TRBD2. The germline V gene encodes CDR1 SEHNR and CDR2 FQNEAQ (reference sequence). V was clipped by 6 bases and J by 3 bases; unmatched bases: 7. The CDR3 runs 16 residues. The DNA for the CDR3 is TGTGCCAGCAGTCGTGGACTAGCGGGGAGTACAGATACGCAGTATTTT. Protein: CASSRGLAGSTDTQYF.

CDR3 region: CASSETASGQETQYF. Written as DNA, the CDR3 is TGTGCCAGCAGTGAAACGGCTAGCGGACAAGAGACCCAGTACTTC. The chain is built from TRBV2 and TRBJ2-5; 7 bases align to TRBD2. The V gene end was trimmed by 2 bases and the J gene end by 2 bases; junction bases not matched to a gene: 5. The length of the CDR3 is 15 residues. Germline lookup yields CDR1 SNHLY and CDR2 FYNNEI.

The genes are TRBV19 and TRBJ1-5; D perhaps matches TRBD1 (6 bases). The V end lost 3 bases, the J end lost 3 bases, and 15 bases lay between the germline ends. CDR1 is LNHDA and CDR2 is SQIVND in the germline V gene (reference sequence). The CDR3 totals 16 residues. The CDR3 reads CASSMRQAAFNQPQHF. As DNA, the CDR3 is TGTGCCAGTAGTATGCGACAGGCCGCCTTCAATCAGCCCCAGCATTTT.

This clone was counted once. The V and J genes are TRBV5-1 and TRBJ2-5; D is undetermined. V gave up 1 base and J gave up 5 bases, with 15 bases separating them. From germline, CDR1 is SGHRS and CDR2 YFSETQ. This CDR3 contains 15 residues. The CDR3, as DNA: TGCGCCAGCAGCTTGAACAGACAAGGAAGGGAGACCCAGTACTTC. Protein: CASSLNRQGRETQYF.

This chain uses TRBV28 with TRBJ1-3; 9 bases line up with TRBD1. This CDR3 comprises 16 residues. The V gene end was trimmed by 5 bases and the J gene end by 1 base; junction bases not matched to a gene: 6. Germline CDR1 and CDR2: MDHEN and SYDVKM. CDR3 DNA: TGTGCCAGCAGTCTGGACAGGGGATTTTCTGGAAACACCATATATTTT. Translated, it gives CASSLDRGFSGNTIYF.

V is TRBV7-2 and J is TRBJ2-1; D may be TRBD1 or TRBD2 (5 bases each). V was shortened by 3 bases and J by 7 bases, with 7 bases between the two germline ends. Germline values: CDR1 SGHTA, CDR2 FQGNSA. The CDR3 length is 12 residues. CDR3 DNA sequence: TGTGCCAGCAGCTTGTGGGGGAATGAGCAGTTCTTC. Amino acid sequence: CASSLWGNEQFF.

The chain links TRBV10-3 to TRBJ2-3; D call uncertain. Germline CDR1 ENHRY, CDR2 SYGVKD. V lost 6 bases and J lost 1, with 14 bases in between. This CDR3 has 15 residues. CDR3 sequence: CAISVGNSRTDTQYF. The CDR3 nucleotides read TGTGCCATCAGCGTGGGGAACAGCCGCACAGATACGCAGTATTTT.

This rearrangement joins TRBV4-2 to TRBJ2-3, with D perhaps being TRBD1 or TRBD2 (6 bases each). Per germline, CDR1 LGHNA and CDR2 YNFKEQ. The CDR3 totals 16 residues. The ends were cut back, 5 bases at V and 1 base at J, with 16 bases in the middle. In DNA form, the CDR3 reads TGTGCCAGCAGCTTATTAAGGAGGGGGGGCACAGATACGCAGTATTTT. Protein sequence: CASSLLRRGGTDTQYF.

This clone was found once. V gene TRBV7-8 combines with J gene TRBJ2-5; D uncertain. Germline V gene data show CDR1 as SGHVS and CDR2 as FQNEAQ. V was clipped by 11 bases and J by 4 bases, with 14 bases between them. The CDR3 runs 12 residues. In DNA form, the CDR3 reads TGTGCCGCAGCGATCACCCGAGAGACCCAGTACTTC. This sequence encodes CAAAITRETQYF.

The rearrangement joins TRBV7-9 to TRBJ2-6, with D possibly matching TRBD1 (5 bases). The CDR3 consists of 16 residues. V lost 2 bases and J lost 4, with 12 bases in between. Germline V gene data show CDR1 as SEHNR and CDR2 as FQNEAQ (reference sequence). The CDR3 spells CASSLQGRLGANVLTF. CDR3 nucleotides: TGTGCCAGCAGCTTACAGGGAAGGTTGGGGGCCAACGTCCTGACTTTC.

V is TRBV7-3 and J is TRBJ2-1, with 10 bases lining up with TRBD2. Germline V gives CDR1 SGHTA, CDR2 FQGTGA. V shed 2 bases and J 7 bases; nucleotides not matched to a gene: 5. The CDR3 totals 15 residues. CDR3 DNA: TGTGCCAGCAGCTTATACACTAGCGGGACGAATGAGCAGTTCTTC. It translates to CASSLYTSGTNEQFF.

V usage is TRBV4-1 and J usage is TRBJ2-1, with D perhaps TRBD2 (5 bases). CDR3 length: 19 residues. V lost 0 bases and J 4 bases, leaving 22 bases between the germline ends. Per germline, CDR1 MGHRA and CDR2 YSYEKL. DNA of the CDR3: TGCGCCAGCAGCCAAGATCTTACGAGCGCCCCCGGACTTTACAATGAGCAGTTCTTC. Amino acid sequence: CASSQDLTSAPGLYNEQFF.

This clone is judged medium-sized. This CDR3 is CASSSTGTMGDSGTEAFF. The CDR3 bases are TGTGCCAGCAGCTCCACAGGGACGATGGGTGATTCGGGCACTGAAGCTTTCTTT. V usage is TRBV14 and J usage is TRBJ1-1; possibly TRBD1 for D (6 bases). This CDR3 has 18 residues. V lost 5 bases and J lost 4, with 26 bases in between. Germline V lookup: CDR1 SGHDN, CDR2 FVKESK. The variable domain in full, with the rest retrieved from reference TRBV14 and TRBJ1-1, is EAGVTQFPSHSVIEKGQTVTLRCDPISGHDNLYWYRRVMGKEIKFLLHFVKESKQDESGMPNNRFLAERTGGTYSTLKVQPAELEDSGVYFCASSSTGTMGDSGTEAFFGQGTRLTVV.

This clone occurred many times. The gene calls are TRBV6-1 and TRBJ1-2; a weak D match, TRBD1 (5 bases). Germline V gives CDR1 MNHNS, CDR2 SASEGT. CDR3 size: 12 residues. V was trimmed by 7 bases and J by 4 bases, leaving 10 bases between them. The CDR3 here is CASNRGAYGYTF. Written as DNA, the CDR3 is TGTGCCAGCAATAGAGGGGCCTATGGCTACACCTTC.

This clone was seen a few times. The chain has TRBV20-1 and TRBJ2-7; no firm D call. Germline CDR1 reads DFQATT; CDR2 reads SNEGSKA (reference sequence). V was pared by 7 bases and J by 2 bases, with 9 bases between. The CDR3 sequence is 11 residues long. The CDR3 region is CSGLRTYEQYF. CDR3 DNA sequence: TGCAGTGGTCTCCGGACCTACGAGCAGTACTTC.

CDR3 loop: CASSPGPSWEVYGYTF. CDR3 bases: TGTGCCAGCAGTCCCGGGCCCTCTTGGGAGGTCTACGGCTACACCTTC. The V call is TRBV27, the J call TRBJ1-2; D is unclear. Germline CDR1 and CDR2: MNHEY and SMNVEV (reference sequence). The CDR3 extends over 16 amino acids. The V and J ends lost 5 bases and 8 bases respectively, with 24 bases between them.

CDR3 in amino acids: CASSFAGGSSYEQYF. The CDR3 DNA sequence: TGTGCCAGCAGCTTCGCGGGTGGGAGCTCCTACGAGCAGTACTTC. The chain carries TRBV7-9 and TRBJ2-7; D might be TRBD2 (5 bases). The germline gives CDR1 SEHNR, CDR2 FQNEAQ (reference sequence). The CDR3 is made up of 15 amino acids. V was pared by 3 bases and J by 0 bases, with 12 bases between.

V and J are TRBV30 and TRBJ1-5; D is possibly TRBD1 (5 bases). The V gene lost 1 base and the J gene lost 6 bases, with 10 bases spanning the gap. This CDR3 comprises 13 residues. Germline CDR1 is GTSNPN and CDR2 is SVGIG (reference sequence). The CDR3 spells CAWSEVGGQPQHF. In DNA form, the CDR3 reads TGTGCCTGGAGTGAAGTTGGGGGTCAGCCCCAGCATTTT.

The chain couples TRBV28 to TRBJ1-5; 7 positions match TRBD1. Germline trimming cut 6 bases from V and 6 bases from J; bases unmatched to any gene: 8. CDR3 size: 14 residues. Germline V gives CDR1 MDHEN, CDR2 SYDVKM. Written as DNA, the CDR3 is TGTGCCAGCAGGACAGGGTGGGGGACTCAGCCCCAGCATTTT. This codes for CASRTGWGTQPQHF.

The chain links TRBV27 to TRBJ2-7; 9 nucleotides line up with TRBD2. This CDR3 spans 16 amino acids. The V gene's germline CDR1 is MNHEY and CDR2 SMNVEV (reference sequence). The junction had 15 bases not matched to a gene; V was cut back by 5 bases and J by 7 bases. The CDR3 is CASSLLAGVTGGEQYF. The CDR3 DNA follows: TGTGCCAGCAGTCTTTTAGCGGGAGTTACTGGTGGGGAGCAGTACTTC.